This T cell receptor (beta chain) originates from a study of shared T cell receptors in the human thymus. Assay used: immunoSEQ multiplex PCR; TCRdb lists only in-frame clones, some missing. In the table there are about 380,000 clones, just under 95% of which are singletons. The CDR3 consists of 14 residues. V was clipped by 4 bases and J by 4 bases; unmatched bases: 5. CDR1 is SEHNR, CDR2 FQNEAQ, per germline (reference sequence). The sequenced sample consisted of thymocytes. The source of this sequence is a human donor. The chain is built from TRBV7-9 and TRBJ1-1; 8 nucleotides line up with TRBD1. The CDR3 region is CASSSGQGFTEAFF. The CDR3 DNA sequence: TGTGCCAGCAGCTCTGGACAGGGTTTCACTGAAGCTTTCTTT.